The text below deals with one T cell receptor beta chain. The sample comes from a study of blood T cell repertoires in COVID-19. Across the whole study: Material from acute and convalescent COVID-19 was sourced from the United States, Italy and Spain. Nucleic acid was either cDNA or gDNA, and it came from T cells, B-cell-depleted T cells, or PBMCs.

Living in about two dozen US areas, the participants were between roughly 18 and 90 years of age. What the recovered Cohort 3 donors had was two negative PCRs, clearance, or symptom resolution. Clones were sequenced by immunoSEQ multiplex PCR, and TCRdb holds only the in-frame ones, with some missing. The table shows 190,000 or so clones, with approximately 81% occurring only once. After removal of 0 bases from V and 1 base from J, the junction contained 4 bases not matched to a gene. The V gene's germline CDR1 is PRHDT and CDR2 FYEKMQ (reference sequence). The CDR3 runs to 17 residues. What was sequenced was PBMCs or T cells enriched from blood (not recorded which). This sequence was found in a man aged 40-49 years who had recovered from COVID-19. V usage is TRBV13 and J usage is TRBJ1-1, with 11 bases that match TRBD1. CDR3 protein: CASSLGGDRGTNTEAFF. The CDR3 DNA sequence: TGTGCCAGCAGCTTAGGAGGGGACAGGGGGACGAACACTGAAGCTTTCTTT.